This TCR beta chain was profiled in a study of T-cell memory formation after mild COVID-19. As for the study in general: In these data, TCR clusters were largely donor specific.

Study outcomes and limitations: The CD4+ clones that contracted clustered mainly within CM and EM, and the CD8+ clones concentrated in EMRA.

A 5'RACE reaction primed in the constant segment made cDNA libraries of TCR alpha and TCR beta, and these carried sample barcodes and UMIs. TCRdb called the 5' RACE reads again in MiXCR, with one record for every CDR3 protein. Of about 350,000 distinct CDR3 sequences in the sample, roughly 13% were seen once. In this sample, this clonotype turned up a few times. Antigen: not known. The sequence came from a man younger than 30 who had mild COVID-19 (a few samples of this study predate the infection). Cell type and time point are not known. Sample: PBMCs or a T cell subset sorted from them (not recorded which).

This chain's CDR3 is CASSQVRGPKYEQYF. CDR3 DNA: TGCGCCAGCAGCCAAGTGCGGGGGCCTAAGTACGAGCAGTACTTC. The chain has TRBV4-3 and TRBJ2-7, with a possible D match to TRBD2 (7 bases). Germline-derived CDR1 and CDR2 are LGHNA and YSLEER. This CDR3 region has 15 residues. V lost 1 base and J 4 bases, leaving 14 bases between the germline ends.